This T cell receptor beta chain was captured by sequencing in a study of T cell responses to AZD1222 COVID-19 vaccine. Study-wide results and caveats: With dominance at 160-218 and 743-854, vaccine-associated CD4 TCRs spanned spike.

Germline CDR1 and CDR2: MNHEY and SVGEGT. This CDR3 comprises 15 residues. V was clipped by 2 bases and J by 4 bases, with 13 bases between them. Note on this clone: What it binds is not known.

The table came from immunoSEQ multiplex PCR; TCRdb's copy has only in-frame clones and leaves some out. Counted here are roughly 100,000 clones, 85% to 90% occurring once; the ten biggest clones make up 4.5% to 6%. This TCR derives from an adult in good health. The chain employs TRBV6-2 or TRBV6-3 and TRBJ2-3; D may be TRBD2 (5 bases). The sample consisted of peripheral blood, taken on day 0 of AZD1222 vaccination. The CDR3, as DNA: TGTGCCAGCAGTTACGCTCGACTAACCGCAGATACGCAGTATTTT. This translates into CASSYARLTADTQYF.